The clone carrying this TCR beta chain has more than one count but fewer than ten. The source of the sample is a study of neurological immune-mediated disorders. The CDR3 consists of 16 residues. V was clipped by 2 bases and J by 8 bases; unmatched bases: 10. Germline lookup yields CDR1 LNHDA and CDR2 SQIVND (reference sequence). In TCRdb, the 5' RACE reads were re-called with MiXCR into one record per CDR3 protein. The sample consists of 36,000 or so distinct CDR3 sequences, 9% to 12% of them appearing once. V is TRBV19 and J is TRBJ2-1, with TRBD2 identical over 9 bases. The receptor comes from a woman in her 30s with HTLV-1-associated myelopathy (HAM/TSP). Material: PBMCs. CDR3 sequence (DNA): TGTGCCAGTAGTATAATTGAGCGGGGGGTTAGCGATGAGCAGTTCTTC. It yields the protein CASSIIERGVSDEQFF. The variable domain in full, completed from reference TRBV19 and TRBJ2-1, reads DGGITQSPKYLFRKEGQNVTLSCEQNLNHDAMYWYRQDPGQGLRLIYYSQIVNDFQKGDIAEGYSVSREKKESFPLTVTSAQKNPTAFYLCASSIIERGVSDEQFFGPGTRLTVL.